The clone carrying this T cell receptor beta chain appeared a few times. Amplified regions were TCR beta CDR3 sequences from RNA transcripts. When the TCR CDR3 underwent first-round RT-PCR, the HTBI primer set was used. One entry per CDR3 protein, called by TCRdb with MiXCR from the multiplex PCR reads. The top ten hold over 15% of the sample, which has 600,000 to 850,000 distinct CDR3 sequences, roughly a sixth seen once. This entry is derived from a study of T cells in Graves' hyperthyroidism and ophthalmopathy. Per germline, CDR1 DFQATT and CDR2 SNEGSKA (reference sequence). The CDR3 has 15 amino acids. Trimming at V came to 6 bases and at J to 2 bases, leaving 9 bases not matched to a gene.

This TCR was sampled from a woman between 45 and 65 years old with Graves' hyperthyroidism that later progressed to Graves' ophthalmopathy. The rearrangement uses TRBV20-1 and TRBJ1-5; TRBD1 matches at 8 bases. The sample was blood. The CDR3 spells CSAYDRGGGNQPQHF. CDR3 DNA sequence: TGCAGTGCGTACGACAGGGGAGGAGGCAATCAGCCCCAGCATTTT.